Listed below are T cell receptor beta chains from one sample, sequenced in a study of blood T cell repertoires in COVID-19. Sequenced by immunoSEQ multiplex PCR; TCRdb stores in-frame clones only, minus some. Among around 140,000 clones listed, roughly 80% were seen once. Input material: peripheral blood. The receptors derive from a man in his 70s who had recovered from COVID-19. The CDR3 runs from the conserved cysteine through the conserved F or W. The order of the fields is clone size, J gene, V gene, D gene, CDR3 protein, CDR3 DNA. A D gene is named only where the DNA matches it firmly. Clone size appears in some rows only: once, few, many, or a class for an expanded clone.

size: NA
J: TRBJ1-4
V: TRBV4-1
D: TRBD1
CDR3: CASSGTGNEKLFF
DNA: TGCGCCAGCAGCGGGACAGGGAATGAAAAACTGTTTTTT

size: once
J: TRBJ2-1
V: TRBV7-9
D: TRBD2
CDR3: CASRELGGSIYNEQFF
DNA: TGTGCCAGCAGGGAGCTTGGCGGGAGTATCTACAATGAGCAGTTCTTC

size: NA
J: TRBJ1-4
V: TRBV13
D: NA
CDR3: CASSHTTAGGEKLFF
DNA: TGTGCCAGCAGCCATACGACAGCTGGCGGTGAAAAACTGTTTTTT

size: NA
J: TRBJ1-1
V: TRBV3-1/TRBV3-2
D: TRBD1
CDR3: CASRPQGTNTEAFF
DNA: TGTGCCAGCAGGCCACAGGGGACGAACACTGAAGCTTTCTTT

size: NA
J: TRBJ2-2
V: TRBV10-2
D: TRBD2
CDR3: CASGSGSVVTGELFF
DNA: TGCGCCAGTGGTAGCGGGAGCGTTGTGACCGGGGAGCTGTTTTTT

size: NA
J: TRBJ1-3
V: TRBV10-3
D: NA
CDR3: CATIGSSGNTIYF
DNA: TGTGCCACAATAGGGAGCTCTGGAAACACCATATATTTT

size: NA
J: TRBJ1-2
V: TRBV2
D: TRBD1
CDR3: CASSYGQGAVGGYTF
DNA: TGTGCCAGCAGTTACGGACAGGGGGCAGTGGGTGGCTACACCTTC

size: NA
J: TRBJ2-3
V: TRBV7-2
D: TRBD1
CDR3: CASSLVRWTGRGGTDTQYF
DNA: TGTGCCAGCAGCTTAGTTAGGTGGACAGGGCGAGGGGGCACAGATACGCAGTATTTT

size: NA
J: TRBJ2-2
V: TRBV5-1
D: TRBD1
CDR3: CASSFGTGGAGELFF
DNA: TGCGCCAGCAGCTTTGGGACAGGGGGGGCCGGGGAGCTGTTTTTT

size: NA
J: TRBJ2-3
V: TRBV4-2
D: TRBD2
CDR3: CASSQGLAGVTDTQYF
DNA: TGTGCCAGCAGCCAAGGTCTAGCGGGAGTGACAGATACGCAGTATTTT

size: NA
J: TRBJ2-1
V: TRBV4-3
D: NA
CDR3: CASSQDHRTGEQFF
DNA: TGCGCCAGCAGCCAAGATCACAGGACGGGCGAGCAGTTCTTC

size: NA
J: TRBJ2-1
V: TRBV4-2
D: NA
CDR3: CASSRSVGEYNEQFF
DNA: TGTGCCAGCAGCCGATCTGTTGGAGAATACAATGAGCAGTTCTTC

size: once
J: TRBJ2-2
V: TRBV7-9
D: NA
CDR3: CATLETVFTGELFF
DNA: TGTGCCACCCTCGAGACAGTGTTTACCGGGGAGCTGTTTTTT

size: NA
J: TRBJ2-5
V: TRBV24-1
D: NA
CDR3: CATSDPRGETQYF
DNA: TGTGCCACCAGTGACCCCAGGGGAGAGACCCAGTACTTC

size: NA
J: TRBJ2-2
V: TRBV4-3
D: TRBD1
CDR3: CASSHQTGTGELFF
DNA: TGCGCCAGCAGCCACCAGACAGGGACCGGGGAGCTGTTTTTT

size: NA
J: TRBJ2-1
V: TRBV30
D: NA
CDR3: CAWMRKDTGSYNEQFF
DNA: TGTGCCTGGATGAGAAAGGACACTGGCTCCTACAATGAGCAGTTCTTC

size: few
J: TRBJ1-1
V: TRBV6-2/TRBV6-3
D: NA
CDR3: CASSYPQGSTEAFF
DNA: TGTGCCAGCAGTTACCCTCAGGGGTCCACTGAAGCTTTCTTT

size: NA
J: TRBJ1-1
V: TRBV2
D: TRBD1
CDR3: CASSGWTGNTEAFF
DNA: TGTGCCAGCAGTGGTTGGACAGGGAACACTGAAGCTTTCTTT

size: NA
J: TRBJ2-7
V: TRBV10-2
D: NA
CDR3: CASSGSKAENTYEQYF
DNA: TGCGCCAGCAGTGGGTCAAAAGCGGAGAACACCTACGAGCAGTACTTC

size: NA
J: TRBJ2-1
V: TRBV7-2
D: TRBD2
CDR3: CASSRGLADEQFF
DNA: TGTGCCAGCAGCCGCGGACTAGCCGATGAGCAGTTCTTC

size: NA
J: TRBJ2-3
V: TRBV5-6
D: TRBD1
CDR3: CASRAGQGFTDTQYF
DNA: TGTGCCAGCAGGGCAGGACAGGGCTTTACAGATACGCAGTATTTT

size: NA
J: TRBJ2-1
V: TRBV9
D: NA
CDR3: CASSGPEPPGLYYNEQFF
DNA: TGTGCCAGCAGCGGGCCCGAACCGCCGGGACTTTACTACAATGAGCAGTTCTTC

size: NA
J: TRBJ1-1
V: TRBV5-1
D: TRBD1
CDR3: CASSLGTGPTEAFF
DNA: TGCGCCAGCAGCTTGGGGACAGGGCCCACTGAAGCTTTCTTT

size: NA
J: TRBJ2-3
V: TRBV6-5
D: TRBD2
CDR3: CASSYWGREDTDTQYF
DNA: TGTGCCAGCAGTTACTGGGGGCGGGAGGATACAGATACGCAGTATTTT

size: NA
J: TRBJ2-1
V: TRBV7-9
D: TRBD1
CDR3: CASRLSQGVNDEQFF
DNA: TGTGCCAGCAGGTTATCTCAGGGGGTAAATGATGAGCAGTTCTTC

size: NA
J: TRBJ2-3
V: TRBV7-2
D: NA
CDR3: CASSFAERADTQYF
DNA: TGTGCCAGCAGCTTCGCGGAGAGGGCAGATACGCAGTATTTT

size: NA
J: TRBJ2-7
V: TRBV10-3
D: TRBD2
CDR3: CAISKAREGQYEQYF
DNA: TGTGCCATCTCGAAGGCGCGGGAGGGCCAATACGAGCAGTACTTC

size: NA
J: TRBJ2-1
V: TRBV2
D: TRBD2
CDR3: CASSDWATSGNGNEQFF
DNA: TGTGCCAGCAGTGATTGGGCGACTAGCGGGAACGGGAATGAGCAGTTCTTC

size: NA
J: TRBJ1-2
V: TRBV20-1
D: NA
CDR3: CSARWEYGYTF
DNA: TGCAGTGCTAGATGGGAGTATGGCTACACCTTC

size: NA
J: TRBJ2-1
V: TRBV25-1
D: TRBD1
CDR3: CASSENTGTGLLGEQFF
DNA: TGTGCCAGCAGTGAAAATACAGGGACAGGGCTCTTGGGTGAGCAGTTCTTC

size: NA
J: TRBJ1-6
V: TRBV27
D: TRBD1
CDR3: CASSLVFGRGRSLHF
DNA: TGTGCCAGCAGTTTAGTTTTCGGCAGGGGGCGATCCCTCCACTTT

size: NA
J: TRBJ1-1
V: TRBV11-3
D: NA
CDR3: CASSLEDPPTGRISRNTEAFF
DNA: TGTGCCAGCAGCTTAGAGGACCCCCCGACAGGACGAATTTCAAGGAACACTGAAGCTTTCTTT

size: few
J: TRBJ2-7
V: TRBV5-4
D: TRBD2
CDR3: CASSLGQVSGSLEQYF
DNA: TGTGCCAGCAGCTTGGGGCAAGTTAGCGGGAGTTTAGAGCAGTACTTC

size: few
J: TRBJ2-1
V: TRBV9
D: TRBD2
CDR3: CASSVVLAGVGEQFF
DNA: TGTGCCAGCAGCGTAGTACTAGCGGGAGTCGGTGAGCAGTTCTTC

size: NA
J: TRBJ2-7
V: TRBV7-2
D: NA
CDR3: CASSSQAVRGYEQYF
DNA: TGTGCCAGCAGCTCTCAAGCGGTCCGGGGCTACGAGCAGTACTTC

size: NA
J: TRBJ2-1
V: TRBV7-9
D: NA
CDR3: CATDRGTAYNEQFF
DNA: TGTGCCACGGACCGGGGAACAGCCTACAATGAGCAGTTCTTC

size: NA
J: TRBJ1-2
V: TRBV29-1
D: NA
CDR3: CSDRAIRGYTF
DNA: TGCAGCGACAGGGCGATTCGGGGCTACACCTTC

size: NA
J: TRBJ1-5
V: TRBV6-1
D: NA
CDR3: CASSERGTQPQHF
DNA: TGTGCCAGCAGTGAAAGGGGGACTCAGCCCCAGCATTTT

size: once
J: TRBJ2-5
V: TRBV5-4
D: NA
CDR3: CASSLAGVQETQYF
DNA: TGTGCCAGCAGCTTGGCCGGGGTCCAAGAGACCCAGTACTTC

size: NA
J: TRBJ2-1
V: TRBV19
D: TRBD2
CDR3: CASSTGLAGSNEQFF
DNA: TGTGCCAGTAGTACGGGACTAGCGGGATCTAATGAGCAGTTCTTC

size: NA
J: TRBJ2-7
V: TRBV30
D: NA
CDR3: CAWSEAGLSHEQYF
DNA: TGTGCCTGGAGTGAGGCAGGGTTGTCCCACGAGCAGTACTTC

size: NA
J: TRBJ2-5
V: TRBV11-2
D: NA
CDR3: CASSLGSKPEETQYF
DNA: TGTGCCAGCAGCTTAGGGTCAAAGCCCGAAGAGACCCAGTACTTC

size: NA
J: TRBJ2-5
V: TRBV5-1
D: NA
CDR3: CASSNSDSQETQYF
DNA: TGCGCCAGCAGCAACTCGGACAGCCAAGAGACCCAGTACTTC

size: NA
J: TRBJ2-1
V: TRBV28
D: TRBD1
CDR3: CASSATGTGRLNEQFF
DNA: TGTGCCAGCAGTGCAACCGGGACAGGGCGGCTCAATGAGCAGTTCTTC

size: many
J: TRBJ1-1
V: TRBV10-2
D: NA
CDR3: CASRGGWAEAFF
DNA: TGCGCCAGCAGAGGGGGTTGGGCTGAAGCTTTCTTT

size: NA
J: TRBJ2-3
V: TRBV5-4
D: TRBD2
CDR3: CASSLDPSGAGDTQYF
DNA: TGTGCCAGCAGCTTGGATCCTAGCGGGGCGGGAGATACGCAGTATTTT

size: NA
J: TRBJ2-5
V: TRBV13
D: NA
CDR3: CASSPGAGVNRETQYF
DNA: TGTGCCAGCAGCCCAGGGGCGGGAGTTAATCGGGAGACCCAGTACTTC

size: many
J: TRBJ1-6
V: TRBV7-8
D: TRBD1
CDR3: CASSFSLTGAADSPLHF
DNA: TGTGCCAGCAGCTTTTCCCTTACAGGGGCCGCGGATTCACCCCTCCACTTT

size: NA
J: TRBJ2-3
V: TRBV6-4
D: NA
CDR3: CASSGLSTDTQYF
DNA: TGTGCCAGCAGTGGACTTAGCACAGATACGCAGTATTTT

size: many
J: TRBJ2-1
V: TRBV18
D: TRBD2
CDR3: CASSPPEAAGEFWEQFF
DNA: TGTGCCAGCTCACCACCCGAGGCAGCGGGAGAGTTCTGGGAGCAGTTCTTC